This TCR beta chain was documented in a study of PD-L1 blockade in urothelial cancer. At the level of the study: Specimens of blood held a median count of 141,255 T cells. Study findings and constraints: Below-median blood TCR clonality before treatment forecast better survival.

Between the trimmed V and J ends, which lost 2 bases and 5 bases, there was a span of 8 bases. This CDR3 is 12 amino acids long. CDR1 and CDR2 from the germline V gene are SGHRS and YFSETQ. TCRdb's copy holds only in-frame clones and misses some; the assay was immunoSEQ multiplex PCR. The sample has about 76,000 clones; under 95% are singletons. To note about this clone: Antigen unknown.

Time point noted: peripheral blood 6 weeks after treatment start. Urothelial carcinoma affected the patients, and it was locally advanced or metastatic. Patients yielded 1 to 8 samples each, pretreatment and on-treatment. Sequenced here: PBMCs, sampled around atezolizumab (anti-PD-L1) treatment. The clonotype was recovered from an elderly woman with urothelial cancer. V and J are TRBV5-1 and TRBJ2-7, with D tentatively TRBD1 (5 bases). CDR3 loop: CASSLGENEQYF. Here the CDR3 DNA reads TGCGCCAGCAGCTTAGGGGAAAACGAGCAGTACTTC.